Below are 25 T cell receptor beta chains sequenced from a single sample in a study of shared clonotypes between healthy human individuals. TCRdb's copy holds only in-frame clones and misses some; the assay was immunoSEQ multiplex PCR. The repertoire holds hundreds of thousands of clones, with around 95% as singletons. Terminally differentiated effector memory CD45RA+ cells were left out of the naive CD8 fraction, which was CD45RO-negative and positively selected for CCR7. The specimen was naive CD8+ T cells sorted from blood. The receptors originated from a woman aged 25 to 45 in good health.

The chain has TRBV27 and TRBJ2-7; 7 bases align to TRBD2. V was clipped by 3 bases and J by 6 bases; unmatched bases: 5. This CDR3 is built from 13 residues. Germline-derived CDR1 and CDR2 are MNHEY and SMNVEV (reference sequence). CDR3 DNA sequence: TGTGCCAGCAGTTTGGGAGGGGTCGGCGAGCAGTACTTC. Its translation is CASSLGGVGEQYF.

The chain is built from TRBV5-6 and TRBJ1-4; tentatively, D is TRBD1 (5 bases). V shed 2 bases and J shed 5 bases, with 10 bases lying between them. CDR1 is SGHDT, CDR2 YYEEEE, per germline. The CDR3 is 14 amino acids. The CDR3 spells CASSFGTGNEKLFF. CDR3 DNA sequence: TGTGCCAGCAGCTTCGGGACGGGGAATGAAAAACTGTTTTTT.

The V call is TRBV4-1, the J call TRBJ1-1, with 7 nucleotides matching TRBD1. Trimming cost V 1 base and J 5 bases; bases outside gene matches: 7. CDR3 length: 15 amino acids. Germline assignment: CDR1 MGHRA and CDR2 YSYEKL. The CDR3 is CASSQVRQGRTEAFF. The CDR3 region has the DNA TGCGCCAGCAGCCAAGTTCGACAGGGAAGGACTGAAGCTTTCTTT.

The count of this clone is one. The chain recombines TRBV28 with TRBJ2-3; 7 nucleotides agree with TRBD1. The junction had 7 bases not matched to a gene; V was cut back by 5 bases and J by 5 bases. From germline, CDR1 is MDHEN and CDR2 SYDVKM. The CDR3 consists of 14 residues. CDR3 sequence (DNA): TGTGCCAGCAGTCCAGACAGGGTTATAGATACGCAGTATTTT. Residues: CASSPDRVIDTQYF.

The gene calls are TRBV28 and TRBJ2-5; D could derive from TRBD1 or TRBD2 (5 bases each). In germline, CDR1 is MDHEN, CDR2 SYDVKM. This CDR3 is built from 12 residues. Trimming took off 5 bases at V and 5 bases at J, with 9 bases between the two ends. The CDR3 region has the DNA TGTGCCAGCAGTAGCGAGGGGGAGACCCAGTACTTC. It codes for CASSSEGETQYF. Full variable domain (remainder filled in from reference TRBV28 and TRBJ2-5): DVKVTQSSRYLVKRTGEKVFLECVQDMDHENMFWYRQDPGLGLRLIYFSYDVKMKEKGDIPEGYSVSREKKERFSLILESASTNQTSMYLCASSSEGETQYFGPGTRLLVL.

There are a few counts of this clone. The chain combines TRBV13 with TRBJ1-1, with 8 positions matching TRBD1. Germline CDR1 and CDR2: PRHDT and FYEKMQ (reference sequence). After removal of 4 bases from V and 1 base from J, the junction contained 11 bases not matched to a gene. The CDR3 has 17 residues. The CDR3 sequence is CASSSRGQGVGNTEAFF. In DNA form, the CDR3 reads TGTGCCAGCAGCTCAAGAGGACAGGGAGTGGGGAACACTGAAGCTTTCTTT.

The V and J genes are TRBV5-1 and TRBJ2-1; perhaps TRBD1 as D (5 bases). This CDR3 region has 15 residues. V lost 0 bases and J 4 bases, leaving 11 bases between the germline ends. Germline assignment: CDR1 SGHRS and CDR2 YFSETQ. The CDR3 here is CASSLGGRGYNEQFF. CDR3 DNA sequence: TGCGCCAGCAGCTTGGGCGGTAGGGGTTACAATGAGCAGTTCTTC.

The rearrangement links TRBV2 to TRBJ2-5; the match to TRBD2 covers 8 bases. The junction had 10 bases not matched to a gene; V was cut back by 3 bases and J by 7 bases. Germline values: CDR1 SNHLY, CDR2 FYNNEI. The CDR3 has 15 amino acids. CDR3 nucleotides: TGTGCCAGCAGTGAGCGAGCGGGAGTATATGGGACCCAGTACTTC. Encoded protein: CASSERAGVYGTQYF.

The CDR3 coding sequence is TGTGCCAGCAGCTTGGGTCAAGAGCAGTACTTC. It yields the protein CASSLGQEQYF. This chain connects TRBV5-6 to TRBJ2-7, with unresolved D. V dropped 0 bases and J dropped 7 bases, with 5 bases sitting between them. CDR3 length: 11 amino acids. Per the germline V gene, CDR1 is SGHDT and CDR2 is YYEEEE.

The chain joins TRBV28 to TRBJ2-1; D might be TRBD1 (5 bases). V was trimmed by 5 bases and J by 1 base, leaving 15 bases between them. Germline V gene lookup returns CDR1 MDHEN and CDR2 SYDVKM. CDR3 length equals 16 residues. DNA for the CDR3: TGTGCCAGCAGTCCTTCGACAGAGACTTCCTACAATGAGCAGTTCTTC. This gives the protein CASSPSTETSYNEQFF. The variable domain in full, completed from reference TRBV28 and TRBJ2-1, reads DVKVTQSSRYLVKRTGEKVFLECVQDMDHENMFWYRQDPGLGLRLIYFSYDVKMKEKGDIPEGYSVSREKKERFSLILESASTNQTSMYLCASSPSTETSYNEQFFGPGTRLTVL.

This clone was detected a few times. CDR3 sequence reads: CASSFGDDYGYTF. The CDR3 DNA is TGTGCCAGCAGCTTCGGGGATGACTATGGCTACACCTTC. The chain has TRBV7-9 and TRBJ1-2, with no clear D. V lost 3 bases and J lost 3, with 8 bases in between. This CDR3 contains 13 residues. CDR1 is SEHNR, CDR2 FQNEAQ, per germline (reference sequence).

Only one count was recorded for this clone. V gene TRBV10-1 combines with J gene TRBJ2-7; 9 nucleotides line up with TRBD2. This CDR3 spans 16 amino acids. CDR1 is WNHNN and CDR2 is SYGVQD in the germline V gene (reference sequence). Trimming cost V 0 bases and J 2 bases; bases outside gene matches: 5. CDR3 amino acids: CASSESAASGTYEQYF. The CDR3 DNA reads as TGCGCCAGCAGTGAGTCCGCAGCTAGCGGGACCTACGAGCAGTACTTC.

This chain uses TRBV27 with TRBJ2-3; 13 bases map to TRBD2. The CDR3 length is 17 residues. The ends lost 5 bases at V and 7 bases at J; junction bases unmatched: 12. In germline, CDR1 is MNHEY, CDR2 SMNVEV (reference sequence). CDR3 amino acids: CASSPQTSGRPLNTQYF. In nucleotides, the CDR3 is TGTGCCAGCAGTCCCCAGACTAGCGGGAGGCCTCTTAATACGCAGTATTTT.

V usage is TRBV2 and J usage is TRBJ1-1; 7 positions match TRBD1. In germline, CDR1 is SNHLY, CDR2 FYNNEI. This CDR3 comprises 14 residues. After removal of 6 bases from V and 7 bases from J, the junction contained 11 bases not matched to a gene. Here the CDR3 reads CASRADRAPNEAFF. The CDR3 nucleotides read TGTGCCAGCAGAGCTGACAGGGCGCCAAATGAAGCTTTCTTT.

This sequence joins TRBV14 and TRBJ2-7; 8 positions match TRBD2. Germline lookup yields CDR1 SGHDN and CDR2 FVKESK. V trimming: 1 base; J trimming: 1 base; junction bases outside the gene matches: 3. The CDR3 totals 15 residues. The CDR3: CASSQGRGESYEQYF. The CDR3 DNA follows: TGTGCCAGCAGCCAAGGGCGGGGGGAATCCTACGAGCAGTACTTC. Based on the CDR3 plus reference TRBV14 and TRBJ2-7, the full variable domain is EAGVTQFPSHSVIEKGQTVTLRCDPISGHDNLYWYRRVMGKEIKFLLHFVKESKQDESGMPNNRFLAERTGGTYSTLKVQPAELEDSGVYFCASSQGRGESYEQYFGPGTRLTVT.

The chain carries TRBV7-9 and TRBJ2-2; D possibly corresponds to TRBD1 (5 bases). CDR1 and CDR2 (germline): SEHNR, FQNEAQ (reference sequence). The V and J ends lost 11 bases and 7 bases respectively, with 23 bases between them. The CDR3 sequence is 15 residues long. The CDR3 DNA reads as TGTGCCTCCTCTCCCCCAGGGATAGATGGCGGGGAGCTGTTTTTT. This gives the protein CASSPPGIDGGELFF.

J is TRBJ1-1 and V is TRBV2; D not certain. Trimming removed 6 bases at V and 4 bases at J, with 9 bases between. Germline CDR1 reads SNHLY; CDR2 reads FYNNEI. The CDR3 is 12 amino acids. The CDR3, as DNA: TGTGCCAGCAGCGAACCGGGCACTGAAGCTTTCTTT. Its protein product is CASSEPGTEAFF.

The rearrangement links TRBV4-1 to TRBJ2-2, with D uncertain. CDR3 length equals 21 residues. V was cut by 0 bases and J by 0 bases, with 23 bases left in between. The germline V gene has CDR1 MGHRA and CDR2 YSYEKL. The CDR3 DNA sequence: TGCGCCAGCAGCCAAGATGGGGTGGTGAGTGGCCACCCCCCGAACACCGGGGAGCTGTTTTTT. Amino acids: CASSQDGVVSGHPPNTGELFF.

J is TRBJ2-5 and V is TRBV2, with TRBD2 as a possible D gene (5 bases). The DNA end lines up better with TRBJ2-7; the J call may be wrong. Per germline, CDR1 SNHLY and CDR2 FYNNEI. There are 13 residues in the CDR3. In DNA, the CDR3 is TGTGCCAGCAGTGAATCCGCTAGCTTCGAGCAGTACTTC. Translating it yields CASSESASFEQYF.

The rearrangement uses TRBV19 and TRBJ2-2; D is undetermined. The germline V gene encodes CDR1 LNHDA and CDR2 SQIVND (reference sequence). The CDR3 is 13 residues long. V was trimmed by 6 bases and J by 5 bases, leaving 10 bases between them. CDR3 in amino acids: CASSEKPTGELFF. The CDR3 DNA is TGTGCCAGTAGCGAGAAGCCGACCGGGGAGCTGTTTTTT.

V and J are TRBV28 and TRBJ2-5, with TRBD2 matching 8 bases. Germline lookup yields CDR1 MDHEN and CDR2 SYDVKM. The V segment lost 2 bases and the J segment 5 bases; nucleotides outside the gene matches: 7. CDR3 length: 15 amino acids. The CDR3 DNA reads TGTGCCAGCAGTTTAAAAAGCGGGAGACGGGAGACCCAGTACTTC. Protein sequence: CASSLKSGRRETQYF.

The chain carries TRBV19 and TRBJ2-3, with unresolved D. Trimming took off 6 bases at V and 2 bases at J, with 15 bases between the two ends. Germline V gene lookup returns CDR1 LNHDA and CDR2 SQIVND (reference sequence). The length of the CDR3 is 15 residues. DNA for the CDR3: TGTGCCAGTAGCCCTAACCAATACCCCACAGATACGCAGTATTTT. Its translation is CASSPNQYPTDTQYF.

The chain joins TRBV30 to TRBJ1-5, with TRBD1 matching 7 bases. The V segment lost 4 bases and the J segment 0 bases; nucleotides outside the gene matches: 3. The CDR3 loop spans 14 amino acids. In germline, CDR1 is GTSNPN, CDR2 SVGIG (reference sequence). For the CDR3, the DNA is TGTGCCTGGACGCGACAGGGTAGCAATCAGCCCCAGCATTTT. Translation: CAWTRQGSNQPQHF. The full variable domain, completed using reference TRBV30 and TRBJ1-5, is SQTIHQWPATLVQPVGSPLSLECTVEGTSNPNLYWYRQAAGRGLQLLFYSVGIGQISSEVPQNLSASRPQDRQFILSSKKLLLSDSGFYLCAWTRQGSNQPQHFGDGTRLSIL.

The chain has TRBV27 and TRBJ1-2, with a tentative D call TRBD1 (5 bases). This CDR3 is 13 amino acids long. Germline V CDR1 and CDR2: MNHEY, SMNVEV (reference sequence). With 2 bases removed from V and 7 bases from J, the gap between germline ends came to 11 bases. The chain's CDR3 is CASSLVQGRGYTF. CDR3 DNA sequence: TGTGCCAGCAGTTTAGTGCAGGGTCGTGGCTACACCTTC.

The DNA of the CDR3 is TGTGCCAGCAGTGAACTAGCGGGAGTATTATACGAGCAGTACTTC. Its protein is CASSELAGVLYEQYF. The V call is TRBV6-1, the J call TRBJ2-7, with 10 positions matching TRBD2. The CDR3 extends over 15 amino acids. Germline CDR1 reads MNHNS; CDR2 reads SASEGT. The V segment lost 2 bases and the J segment 4 bases; nucleotides outside the gene matches: 5.